This T cell receptor beta chain emerged from a study of cytomegalovirus exposure and HLA in healthy donors. General study points: Presence/absence analyses took donor sequencing depth as roughly uniform. Serostatus for CMV was the only available immune exposure information. Productive status was seen about 87% or about 30% of the time for most TCR beta V segments in an earlier analysis.

Germline CDR1 and CDR2: LNHDA and SQIVND (reference sequence). There are 13 residues in the CDR3. Germline trimming cut 5 bases from V and 7 bases from J; bases unmatched to any gene: 2. Vbeta (60) and Jbeta (13) primers were used in the PCR. Sequencing used immunoSEQ multiplex PCR; TCRdb keeps in-frame clones, though not all of them. The sample table includes 75,000 to 80,000 clones. In regard to this clone: Its specificity is unknown.

Input material: PBMCs. The TCR sequence derives from a man between 18 and 29 years old in good health and CMV-seropositive. The chain couples TRBV19 to TRBJ2-7; TRBD2 aligns across 13 bases. DNA for the CDR3: TGTGCCAGTAGTTCGGGACTAGCGGGGGAGCAGTACTTC. As protein: CASSSGLAGEQYF. Variable domain in full (rest from reference TRBV19 and TRBJ2-7): DGGITQSPKYLFRKEGQNVTLSCEQNLNHDAMYWYRQDPGQGLRLIYYSQIVNDFQKGDIAEGYSVSREKKESFPLTVTSAQKNPTAFYLCASSSGLAGEQYFGPGTRLTVT.